These T cell receptor beta chains were read from a single sample in a study of T cell responses to AZD1222 COVID-19 vaccine. The protocol was immunoSEQ multiplex PCR, while the TCRdb copy is restricted to in-frame clones and leaves out a portion. Of just under 85,000 clones listed, approximately 87% were seen once; the top ten hold around 7.7%. This material consisted of peripheral blood, taken on day 0 of AZD1222 vaccination. These receptors originate from an adult in good health. Each CDR3 is given with its conserved first and last residue. A D gene is named only where the DNA matches it firmly. Not every row has a clone size; where given, it reads once, few, many or a size class.

cdr3_aa | cdr3_nt | d_call | clone_size | j_call | v_call | cdr3_length
CASSSQPTSGYGSGANVLTF | TGTGCCAGCAGCTCTCAACCGACTAGCGGGTATGGCTCTGGGGCCAACGTCCTGACTTTC | TRBD2 | . | TRBJ2-6 | TRBV7-3 | 20
CASKEQGKDYGYTF | TGCGCCAGCAAAGAGCAGGGGAAGGACTATGGCTACACCTTC | . | few | TRBJ1-2 | TRBV5-1 | 14
CASSRGGDLRNSPLHF | TGTGCCAGCAGCCGGGGGGGGGACCTCCGGAATTCACCCCTCCACTTT | . | . | TRBJ1-6 | TRBV9 | 16
CASSLGGDGYTF | TGCGCCAGCAGCTTGGGCGGGGATGGCTACACCTTC | . | once | TRBJ1-2 | TRBV5-1 | 12
CAIRDRGLRVTEAFF | TGTGCCATCAGGGACAGGGGGCTCAGAGTCACTGAAGCTTTCTTT | TRBD1 | . | TRBJ1-1 | TRBV10-3 | 15
CASSASGAWWETQYF | TGCGCCAGCAGTGCTTCGGGGGCATGGTGGGAGACCCAGTACTTC | . | . | TRBJ2-5 | TRBV5-1 | 15
CASSLQGPYEQYF | TGTGCCAGCAGTTTACAGGGGCCCTACGAGCAGTACTTC | . | . | TRBJ2-7 | TRBV28 | 13
CASSPDWEAFF | TGTGCCAGCAGCCCAGACTGGGAAGCTTTCTTT | . | . | TRBJ1-1 | TRBV7-9 | 11
CASRSGLHNEQFF | TGTGCCAGCAGATCGGGACTCCACAATGAGCAGTTCTTC | . | . | TRBJ2-1 | TRBV11-2 | 13
CASSLEGIEQYF | TGCGCCAGCAGCTTAGAAGGGATCGAGCAGTACTTC | . | . | TRBJ2-7 | TRBV5-1 | 12
CASSPPNQETQYF | TGTGCCAGCTCGCCGCCCAATCAAGAGACCCAGTACTTC | . | . | TRBJ2-5 | TRBV18 | 13
CASSFSDRGLRTEAFF | TGTGCCAGCAGCTTCTCGGACAGGGGGCTGAGAACTGAAGCTTTCTTT | TRBD1 | . | TRBJ1-1 | TRBV5-5 | 16
CASSPTAGTVPNYGYTF | TGTGCCAGCAGCCCCACAGCGGGCACGGTTCCTAACTATGGCTACACCTTC | . | . | TRBJ1-2 | TRBV3-1/TRBV3-2 | 17
CASRHSGPTSKRAKNIQYF | TGTGCAAGTCGCCACAGCGGTCCCACTTCGAAAAGGGCCAAAAACATTCAGTACTTC | . | . | TRBJ2-4 | TRBV12-2 | 19
CASSLLASVYEQYF | TGTGCCAGCAGCTTGTTGGCTTCTGTCTACGAGCAGTACTTC | . | once | TRBJ2-7 | TRBV7-8 | 14
CASSQDPRQPQHF | TGCGCCAGCAGCCAAGATCCGCGTCAGCCCCAGCATTTT | . | . | TRBJ1-5 | TRBV4-1 | 13
CASSRAGLGGELFF | TGTGCCAGTAGTAGGGCAGGGCTTGGCGGGGAGCTGTTTTTT | . | . | TRBJ2-2 | TRBV19 | 14
CASSIKSSYEQYF | TGCGCCAGCAGCATAAAGAGCTCCTACGAGCAGTACTTC | . | . | TRBJ2-7 | TRBV5-1 | 13
CASSPPPEKLFF | TGCGCCAGCAGCCCGCCCCCAGAAAAACTGTTTTTT | . | once | TRBJ1-4 | TRBV5-1 | 12
CASSQGLAGRSTDTQYF | TGCGCCAGCAGCCAGGGACTAGCGGGGCGTAGCACAGATACGCAGTATTTT | TRBD2 | . | TRBJ2-3 | TRBV5-1 | 17
CASSSGQGATGYGYTF | TGTGCCAGCAGTTCGGGACAGGGGGCGACAGGCTATGGCTACACCTTC | TRBD1 | . | TRBJ1-2 | TRBV27 | 16
CASSQGGPHYGYTF | TGTGCCAGCAGCCAAGGAGGCCCTCACTATGGCTACACCTTC | . | . | TRBJ1-2 | TRBV14 | 14
CASSGTGGIHSNQPQHF | TGTGCCAGTAGTGGAACAGGGGGTATTCATAGCAATCAGCCCCAGCATTTT | TRBD1 | once | TRBJ1-5 | TRBV19 | 17
CASLFSVGGGTEAFF | TGTGCCAGCTTGTTCTCTGTCGGAGGGGGCACTGAAGCTTTCTTT | . | . | TRBJ1-1 | TRBV2 | 15
CAWRGGAGEAFF | TGTGCCTGGAGAGGAGGGGCGGGCGAAGCTTTCTTT | . | . | TRBJ1-1 | TRBV30 | 12
CASSPGLETGELFF | TGTGCCAGCAGCCCCGGACTGGAGACCGGGGAGCTGTTTTTT | . | . | TRBJ2-2 | TRBV4-2 | 14
CACLKGQSTGNTIYF | TGTGCCTGTTTGAAAGGACAGTCCACTGGAAACACCATATATTTT | . | . | TRBJ1-3 | TRBV30 | 15
CASSVGVVGYNEQFF | TGTGCCAGCAGCGTAGGGGTGGTAGGGTACAATGAGCAGTTCTTC | . | . | TRBJ2-1 | TRBV13 | 15
CASNPDRYNSPLHF | TGTGCCAGCAACCCCGACAGATATAATTCACCCCTCCACTTT | . | once | TRBJ1-6 | TRBV6-5 | 14
CASSLKAYSGNTIYF | TGTGCCAGCAGCTTAAAGGCGTACTCTGGAAACACCATATATTTT | . | . | TRBJ1-3 | TRBV7-8 | 15
CASSPSGSYGYTF | TGTGCCAGCAGCCCATCCGGCAGCTATGGCTACACCTTC | . | . | TRBJ1-2 | TRBV6-5 | 13
CASSLDLGGTEAFF | TGTGCCAGCAGCTTAGATCTGGGAGGCACTGAAGCTTTCTTT | . | . | TRBJ1-1 | TRBV11-2 | 14
CASSPERYGYTF | TGTGCCAGCAGCCCCGAGAGGTATGGCTACACCTTC | . | . | TRBJ1-2 | TRBV14 | 12
CASSIGGGQETQYF | TGTGCCAGTAGTATAGGGGGGGGGCAAGAGACCCAGTACTTC | TRBD2 | . | TRBJ2-5 | TRBV19 | 14
CASNILGDYGYTF | TGTGCCAGTAATATTTTAGGAGACTATGGCTACACCTTC | . | . | TRBJ1-2 | TRBV19 | 13
CASRGSGTEAFF | TGTGCCAGTAGAGGGTCGGGCACTGAAGCTTTCTTT | . | . | TRBJ1-1 | TRBV19 | 12
CASSLLGGRETQYF | TGTGCCAGCAGTTTATTGGGGGGAAGAGAGACCCAGTACTTC | . | . | TRBJ2-5 | TRBV27 | 14
CASSPQGQGFNEQYF | TGTGCCAGCAGCCCCCAAGGTCAGGGGTTCAACGAGCAGTACTTC | . | . | TRBJ2-7 | TRBV9 | 15
CASSIDPGQGSHIQYF | TGTGCCAGTAGTATAGATCCCGGACAGGGGTCACACATTCAGTACTTC | TRBD1 | . | TRBJ2-4 | TRBV19 | 16
CASSLRTGILNEQFF | TGTGCCAGCAGCTTAAGGACAGGGATCCTGAATGAGCAGTTCTTC | TRBD1 | . | TRBJ2-1 | TRBV7-2 | 15
CASSYLAGGEDTQYF | TGTGCCAGTAGTTACCTAGCGGGGGGCGAAGATACGCAGTATTTT | TRBD2 | . | TRBJ2-3 | TRBV19 | 15
CASSIPQGRGGELFF | TGTGCCAGTAGTATACCCCAAGGGCGTGGCGGGGAGCTGTTTTTT | . | . | TRBJ2-2 | TRBV19 | 15
CASSLLAGGARGQPQHF | TGTGCCAGCAGTTTATTGGCCGGGGGGGCGCGTGGTCAGCCCCAGCATTTT | . | . | TRBJ1-5 | TRBV27 | 17
CASSPPGLAGGSETQYF | TGTGCCAGCTCACCACCCGGGCTAGCGGGAGGATCAGAGACCCAGTACTTC | TRBD2 | . | TRBJ2-5 | TRBV18 | 17
CASSLTGPEKLFF | TGTGCCAGCAGCTTGACCGGGCCGGAAAAACTGTTTTTT | . | . | TRBJ1-4 | TRBV5-8 | 13
CASGRGARETQYF | TGTGCCAGCGGGCGGGGCGCCAGGGAGACCCAGTACTTC | . | . | TRBJ2-5 | TRBV11-2 | 13
CASSSGDRYYEQYF | TGTGCCAGCAGTTCTGGGGACAGATACTACGAGCAGTACTTC | TRBD1 | . | TRBJ2-7 | TRBV27 | 14
CASSPRQGAYEQFF | TGTGCCAGCAGCCCCAGGCAGGGGGCTTATGAGCAGTTCTTC | TRBD1 | . | TRBJ2-1 | TRBV5-5 | 14
CASREDSNQETQYF | TGTGCCAGCAGGGAAGACAGTAACCAAGAGACCCAGTACTTC | . | . | TRBJ2-5 | TRBV5-4 | 14
CASSWTETDTQYF | TGCGCCAGCAGCTGGACAGAGACAGATACGCAGTATTTT | . | . | TRBJ2-3 | TRBV5-1 | 13
CAGGRETYEQYF | TGTGCCGGAGGACGGGAGACCTACGAGCAGTACTTC | . | . | TRBJ2-7 | TRBV10-3 | 12
CASSYSGRKWDSGYTF | TGTGCCAGCAGTTACTCAGGTCGTAAGTGGGACTCTGGCTACACCTTC | . | . | TRBJ1-2 | TRBV6-5 | 16
CASGQGLSNQPQHF | TGCGCCAGCGGACAGGGATTGAGCAATCAGCCCCAGCATTTT | TRBD1 | . | TRBJ1-5 | TRBV23-1 | 14
CASSFRQYSYEQYF | TGTGCCAGCAGTTTCCGACAGTACTCCTACGAGCAGTACTTC | . | . | TRBJ2-7 | TRBV27 | 14
CASSRTGGYTF | TGTGCCAGCAGTAGGACAGGCGGCTACACCTTC | TRBD1 | few | TRBJ1-2 | TRBV2 | 11
CASSLGSGGRRQYF | TGTGCCAGCAGCTTAGGTAGCGGGGGCAGAAGGCAGTATTTT | TRBD2 | . | TRBJ2-3 | TRBV13 | 14
CASSPLAGLSNEQFF | TGCGCCAGCAGCCCGCTAGCGGGACTTAGCAATGAGCAGTTCTTC | TRBD2 | . | TRBJ2-1 | TRBV4-1 | 15
CASGRGSGLTTSSYNEQFF | TGTGCCAGCGGCCGAGGGAGCGGTCTTACAACTTCTTCCTACAATGAGCAGTTCTTC | . | . | TRBJ2-1 | TRBV6-2/TRBV6-3 | 19
CASSPGSGGFTGELFF | TGTGCCAGCTCACCAGGAAGCGGGGGATTCACCGGGGAGCTGTTTTTT | TRBD2 | . | TRBJ2-2 | TRBV18 | 16
CASSTTGNQPQHF | TGTGCCAGCTCAACGACAGGAAATCAGCCCCAGCATTTT | . | . | TRBJ1-5 | TRBV18 | 13